The rows below give T cell receptor beta chains drawn from one sample of a study of beta chain features in type 1 diabetes. Profiling relied on immunoSEQ multiplex PCR, and the TCRdb table lists in-frame clones only, not all of them. The sample shows a few hundred thousand clones, more than 12% of them seen only once. The sample taken for sequencing was naive CD4+ T cells from blood. The receptors originated from a woman younger than 35 in good health. CDR3s include the opening cysteine and the closing phenylalanine or tryptophan. The D gene is left open where the match is weak. A clone size is listed for some rows: how often the clone was seen (once, few, many), or a class if it is expanded.

j_gene,d_gene,abundance,v_gene,CDR3nt,CDR3aa
TRBJ1-2,TRBD1,-,TRBV19,TGTGCCAGTAGTCCGGACAGGGGAGGGGATGGCTACACCTTC,CASSPDRGGDGYTF
TRBJ2-7,-,few,TRBV28,TGTGCCAGCAGTTTGCCTCCTGGCGGGAACTACGAGCAGTACTTC,CASSLPPGGNYEQYF
TRBJ2-2,TRBD2,-,TRBV9,TGTGCCAGCAGCGTGGGAAGCGGGAGTGGTACCGGGGAGCTGTTTTTT,CASSVGSGSGTGELFF
TRBJ2-1,TRBD2,few,TRBV4-1,TGCGCCAGCAGCCGACCCGGGACTAGCGGGAGGGCAGGTGAGCAGTTCTTC,CASSRPGTSGRAGEQFF
TRBJ2-5,TRBD1,few,TRBV30,TGTGCCTGGAGGCCCTGGACAGGGCAAGAGACCCAGTACTTC,CAWRPWTGQETQYF
TRBJ2-5,-,-,TRBV5-1,TGCGCCAGCAGCTCGAGACTAGGGCCCCAGTACTTC,CASSSRLGPQYF
TRBJ2-5,-,-,TRBV9,TGTGCCAGCAGCGTAGGCGGAAACTCCCAAGAGACCCAGTACTTC,CASSVGGNSQETQYF
TRBJ2-3,TRBD2,-,TRBV28,TGTGCCTGGGGCGGGAGGACGGGAGATACGCAGTATTTT,CAWGGRTGDTQYF
TRBJ2-5,-,few,TRBV30,TGTGCCTGGAGTGTAGGAGGGTCCGGGGAGACCCAGTACTTC,CAWSVGGSGETQYF
TRBJ2-3,-,few,TRBV4-2,TGTGCCAGCAGCCAACCCTTCACAGATACGCAGTATTTT,CASSQPFTDTQYF
TRBJ2-7,-,few,TRBV28,TGTGCCAGCAGTTTACGGCAGGCCGACGAGCAGTACTTC,CASSLRQADEQYF
TRBJ2-2,-,few,TRBV13,TGTGCCAGCAGCTTAGGCACCGGGATCGGCACCGGGGAGCTGTTTTTT,CASSLGTGIGTGELFF
TRBJ1-1,-,-,TRBV11-1,TGTGCCAGCAGCTCGGGTCCTTCCTCCACATTGAACACTGAAGCTTTCTTT,CASSSGPSSTLNTEAFF
TRBJ2-3,-,-,TRBV11-2,TGTGCCAGCAGCTTAGGACGGGGAGATACGCAGTATTTT,CASSLGRGDTQYF
TRBJ1-1,-,-,TRBV27,TGTGCCAGCAGCCAGGGGCTCATGAACACTGAAGCTTTCTTT,CASSQGLMNTEAFF
TRBJ2-7,-,few,TRBV5-4,TGTGCCAGCAGCTTGGATACATACTCCTACGAGCAGTACTTC,CASSLDTYSYEQYF
TRBJ1-5,-,-,TRBV30,TGTGCCTGGAGTCCCGGCGGTCAGCCCCAGCATTTT,CAWSPGGQPQHF
TRBJ2-7,-,few,TRBV5-1,TGCGCCAGCAGCTTCCTAGCCGGCGACTACGAGCAGTACTTC,CASSFLAGDYEQYF
TRBJ2-3,TRBD2,-,TRBV5-1,TGCGCCAGCAGCTTGAGGCCCAAGACTAGCGGGAGCACAGATACGCAGTATTTT,CASSLRPKTSGSTDTQYF
TRBJ2-2,-,-,TRBV9,TGTGCCAGCAGCTTAATGGACTCCACCGGGGAGCTGTTTTTT,CASSLMDSTGELFF
TRBJ2-3,-,few,TRBV30,TGTGCCTGGAGTACGGGGTTGGACCCTGATACGCAGTATTTT,CAWSTGLDPDTQYF
TRBJ1-2,TRBD1,few,TRBV9,TGTGCCAGCAGCTTAGGCCCGGGACAGGGGGATGGCTACACCTTC,CASSLGPGQGDGYTF
TRBJ2-1,-,-,TRBV19,TGTGCCAGTAAGGCGGCTCCCTACAATGAGCAGTTCTTC,CASKAAPYNEQFF
TRBJ2-7,-,few,TRBV19,TGTGCCAGTAGTACTCCCGGGAACGAGCAGTACTTC,CASSTPGNEQYF
TRBJ2-1,TRBD2,few,TRBV4-3,TGCGCCAGCAGCCAAGACGAGACTAGCCCCGAGTTCTTC,CASSQDETSPEFF
TRBJ2-7,TRBD1,few,TRBV18,TGTGCCAGCTCACCATTAAGACAGGGATCCTACGAGCAGTACTTC,CASSPLRQGSYEQYF
TRBJ1-1,-,-,TRBV27,TGTGCCAGCAGCTTTTGGGCGAAGGACACTGAAGCTTTCTTT,CASSFWAKDTEAFF
TRBJ2-3,-,-,TRBV7-9,TGTGCCAGCAGCTTGACAGGATACACAGATACGCAGTATTTT,CASSLTGYTDTQYF
TRBJ2-7,-,few,TRBV28,TGTGCCAGCAGTTTAGAGAGGGTGTGGCACCCGGGCTTC,CASSLERVWHPGF
TRBJ1-2,TRBD1,-,TRBV30,TGTGCCTGGAGGGGACAGGGGGCTCTCTATGGCTACACCTTC,CAWRGQGALYGYTF
TRBJ1-2,TRBD1,few,TRBV7-9,TGTGCCAGCAGCTCAAGGGTGGGACAGGGGTTTTTGGGAAATGGCTACACCTTC,CASSSRVGQGFLGNGYTF
TRBJ2-1,TRBD1,-,TRBV7-9,TGTGCCAGCAGCTCACCCGGGACAGGGAGCCACAATGAGCAGTTCTTC,CASSSPGTGSHNEQFF
TRBJ2-1,-,few,TRBV7-2,TGTGCCAGCAGCTTGGGACTCGCCGGGGCGCAGTTCTTC,CASSLGLAGAQFF
TRBJ1-4,TRBD1,-,TRBV25-1,TGTGCCAGCACCAAGACAGGGTGGGGTGAAAAACTGTTTTTT,CASTKTGWGEKLFF
TRBJ1-1,-,few,TRBV28,TGTGCCAGCAGGAACTACGGTCCTGAAGCTTTCTTT,CASRNYGPEAFF
TRBJ2-1,TRBD2,-,TRBV6-5,TGTGCCAGCAGTTCGGGACTAGCGGACAATGAGCAGTTCTTC,CASSSGLADNEQFF
TRBJ1-4,-,-,TRBV29-1,TGCAGCGTAGCGCGTGAGGGGGTTAATGAAAAACTGTTTTTT,CSVAREGVNEKLFF
TRBJ2-1,-,-,TRBV29-1,TGCAGCGTTGAAGCTTCCTACAATGAGCAGTTCTTC,CSVEASYNEQFF
TRBJ1-2,TRBD1,few,TRBV19,TGTGCCAGTAGTTCGCCCAGGACAGGGGGATATGGCTACACCTTC,CASSSPRTGGYGYTF
TRBJ1-1,-,few,TRBV29-1,TGCAGCGTTGGAGGATTGGAGGGAGGAAGGACTGAAGCTTTCTTT,CSVGGLEGGRTEAFF
TRBJ2-3,-,-,TRBV4-3,TGCGCCAGCAGCCAAGATCGCGGAGATACGCAGTATTTT,CASSQDRGDTQYF
TRBJ1-5,TRBD1,-,TRBV5-4,TGTGCCAGCAGCTTGGGGACAGGGAGCGCTCAGCCCCAGCATTTT,CASSLGTGSAQPQHF
TRBJ2-7,TRBD1,few,TRBV7-9,TGTGCCAGCAGCTTGGACGGACAGGGGATTCAGTACTTC,CASSLDGQGIQYF
TRBJ2-2,-,few,TRBV11-3,TGTGCCAGCACTAACCAACAGGGAAGGACCGGGGAGCTGTTTTTT,CASTNQQGRTGELFF
TRBJ2-1,TRBD2,-,TRBV19,TGTGCCAGTACCCGGGCTAGCGGGAGAAGTTACAATGAGCAGTTCTTC,CASTRASGRSYNEQFF
TRBJ1-2,-,once,TRBV2,TGTGCCAGCAGTGATCAAGTCAGTAGGGGCCCTACCTTC,CASSDQVSRGPTF
TRBJ1-1,TRBD1,-,TRBV30,TGTGCCTGGAACAGGGGTATCTCCACTGAAGCTTTCTTT,CAWNRGISTEAFF
TRBJ2-7,-,-,TRBV7-8,TGTGCCAGCAGCTTAAAGGGATTGGCCAGGGAACCCTACGAGCAGTACTTC,CASSLKGLAREPYEQYF
TRBJ2-7,-,few,TRBV7-2,TGTGCCAGCAGCTTATGGAGAATTAGCGGTACCCCCTACGAGCAGTACTTC,CASSLWRISGTPYEQYF
TRBJ1-2,TRBD1,-,TRBV2,TGTGCCAGAACCCGGGACAGCCGGCTGGGCGTCTATGGCTACACCTTC,CARTRDSRLGVYGYTF
TRBJ1-2,-,-,TRBV18,TGTGCCAGCTCACCAGGGAGATCCTATGGCTACACCTTC,CASSPGRSYGYTF
TRBJ2-3,TRBD2,-,TRBV7-3,TGTGCCAGCAGCTTCAGCGGGGCCACAGATACGCAGTATTTT,CASSFSGATDTQYF
TRBJ2-1,TRBD2,few,TRBV30,TGTGCCTGGGGGGCACTAGCGGGATACTTCGATGAGCAGTTCTTC,CAWGALAGYFDEQFF
TRBJ2-6,-,few,TRBV15,TGTGCCACGCAGGAACAGGCATTCATCTCTGGGGCCAACGTCCTGACTTTC,CATQEQAFISGANVLTF
TRBJ2-1,TRBD2,-,TRBV7-2,TGTGCCAGCAGCTTAGCGGGAGGGAATGAGCAGTTCTTC,CASSLAGGNEQFF
TRBJ2-4,TRBD2,-,TRBV4-1,TGCGCCAGCAGCCAAGATCGCGGGAGAGTAGCCAAAAACATTCAGTACTTC,CASSQDRGRVAKNIQYF
TRBJ2-7,-,-,TRBV5-6,TGTGCCAGCAGCTTGGGACAGGCCAGGATCTACGAGCAGTACTTC,CASSLGQARIYEQYF
TRBJ2-3,TRBD2,-,TRBV30,TGTGCCTTCCTCCGACTAGCTTGGATAGATACGCAGTATTTT,CAFLRLAWIDTQYF
TRBJ1-2,TRBD1,few,TRBV11-1,TGTGCCAGCAGCTCTAATCCAGGGGGTAATGGCTACACCTTC,CASSSNPGGNGYTF